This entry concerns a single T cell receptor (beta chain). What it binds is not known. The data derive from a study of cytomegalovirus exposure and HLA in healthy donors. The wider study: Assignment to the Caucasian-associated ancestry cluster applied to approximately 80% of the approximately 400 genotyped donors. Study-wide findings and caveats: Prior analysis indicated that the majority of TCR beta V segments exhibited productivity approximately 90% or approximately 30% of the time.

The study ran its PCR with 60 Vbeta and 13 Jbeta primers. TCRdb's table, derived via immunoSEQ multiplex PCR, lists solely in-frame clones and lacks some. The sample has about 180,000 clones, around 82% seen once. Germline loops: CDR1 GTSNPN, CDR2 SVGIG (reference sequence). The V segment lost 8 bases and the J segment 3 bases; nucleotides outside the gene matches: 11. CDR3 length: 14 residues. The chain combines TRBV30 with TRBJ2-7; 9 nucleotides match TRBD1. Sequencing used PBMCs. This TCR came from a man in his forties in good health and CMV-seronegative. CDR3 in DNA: TGTGCCAGTGATAGACAGGGGGGAAGCTACGAGCAGTACTTC. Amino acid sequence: CASDRQGGSYEQYF.